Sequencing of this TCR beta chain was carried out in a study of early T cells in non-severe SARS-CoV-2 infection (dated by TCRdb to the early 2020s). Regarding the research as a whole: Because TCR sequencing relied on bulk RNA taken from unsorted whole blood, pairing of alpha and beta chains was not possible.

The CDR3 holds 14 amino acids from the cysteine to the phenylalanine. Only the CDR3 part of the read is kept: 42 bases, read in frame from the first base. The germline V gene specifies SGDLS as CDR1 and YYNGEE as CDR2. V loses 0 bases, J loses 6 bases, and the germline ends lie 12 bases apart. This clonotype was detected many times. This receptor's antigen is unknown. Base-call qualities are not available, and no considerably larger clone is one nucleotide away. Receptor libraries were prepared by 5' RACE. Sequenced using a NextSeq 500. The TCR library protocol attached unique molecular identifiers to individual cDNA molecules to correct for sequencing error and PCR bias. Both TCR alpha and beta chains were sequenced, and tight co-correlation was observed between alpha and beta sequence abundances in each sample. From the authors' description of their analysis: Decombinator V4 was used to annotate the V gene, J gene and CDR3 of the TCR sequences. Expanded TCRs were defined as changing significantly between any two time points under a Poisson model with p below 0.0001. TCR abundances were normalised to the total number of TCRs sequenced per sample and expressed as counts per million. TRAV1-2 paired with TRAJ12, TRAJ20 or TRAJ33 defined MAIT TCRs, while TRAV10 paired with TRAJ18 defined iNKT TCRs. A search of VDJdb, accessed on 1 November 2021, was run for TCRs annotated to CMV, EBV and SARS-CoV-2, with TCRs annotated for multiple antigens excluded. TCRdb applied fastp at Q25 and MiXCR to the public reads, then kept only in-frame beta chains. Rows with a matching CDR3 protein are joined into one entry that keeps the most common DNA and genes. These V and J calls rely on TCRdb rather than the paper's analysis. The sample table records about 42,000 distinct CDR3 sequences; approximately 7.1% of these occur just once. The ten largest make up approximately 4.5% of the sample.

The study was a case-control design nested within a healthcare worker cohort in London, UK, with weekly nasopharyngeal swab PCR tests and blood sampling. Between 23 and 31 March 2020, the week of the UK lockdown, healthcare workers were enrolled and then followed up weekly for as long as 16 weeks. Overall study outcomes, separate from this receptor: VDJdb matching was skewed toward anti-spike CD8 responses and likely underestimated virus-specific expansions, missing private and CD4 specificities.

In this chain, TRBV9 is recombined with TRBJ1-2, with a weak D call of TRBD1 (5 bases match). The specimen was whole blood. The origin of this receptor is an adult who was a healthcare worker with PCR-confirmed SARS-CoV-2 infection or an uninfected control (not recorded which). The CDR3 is CASSVGQGRNGYTF. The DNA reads TGTGCCAGCAGCGTAGGGCAGGGAAGGAATGGCTACACCTTC.